The 5 T cell receptor beta chains in this list originate from one sample, sequenced in a study of shared clonotypes between healthy human individuals. Naive CD8 cells lacked CD45RO, underwent positive selection for CCR7 and left out terminally differentiated effector memory CD45RA+ cells. Assay used: immunoSEQ multiplex PCR; TCRdb lists only in-frame clones, some missing. The sample holds around 2,100,000 clones, approximately 94% seen once. The sample was naive CD8+ T cells sorted from blood. Receptors originate from a man younger than 35 in good health.

This clone has more than one count but fewer than ten. The sample carries other DNA sequences with the same CDR3. This chain links TRBV7-9 with TRBJ1-1, with a tentative D call TRBD1 (5 bases). The CDR3 length is 12 residues. The germline V gene has CDR1 SEHNR and CDR2 FQNEAQ (reference sequence). The V gene lost 6 bases and the J gene lost 8 bases, with 13 bases spanning the gap. The chain's CDR3 is CASSFGAGEAFF. CDR3 in DNA: TGTGCCAGCAGTTTTGGGGCAGGGGAAGCTTTCTTT.

This sequence joins TRBV6-5 and TRBJ2-7, with TRBD1 identical over 9 bases. Trimming took 2 bases from V and 0 from J; bases not matched to a gene: 2. CDR3 size: 15 residues. From germline, CDR1 is MNHEY and CDR2 SVGAGI. The CDR3 region is CASSYGTGNSYEQYF. The CDR3 coding sequence is TGTGCCAGCAGTTACGGGACAGGGAACTCCTACGAGCAGTACTTC.

The chain is built from TRBV11-2 and TRBJ2-1, with TRBD2 identical over 8 bases. Germline V gene sequence: CDR1 SGHAT, CDR2 FQNNGV. After removal of 2 bases from V and 9 bases from J, the junction contained 12 bases not matched to a gene. The CDR3 runs 16 residues. Written as DNA, the CDR3 is TGTGCCAGCAGCTTAAGCGGAACGGGAGGGCCGGCTGAGCAGTTCTTC. This sequence encodes CASSLSGTGGPAEQFF.

The genes are TRBV4-2 and TRBJ1-1; D remains ambiguous. Germline V CDR1 and CDR2: LGHNA, YNFKEQ. V was shortened by 3 bases and J by 5 bases, with 10 bases between the two germline ends. The length of the CDR3 is 13 residues. The CDR3 bases are TGTGCCAGCAGCCAGGGAACTTGGACTGAAGCTTTCTTT. Protein: CASSQGTWTEAFF.

The chain is built from TRBV9 and TRBJ2-5; D is uncertain. This CDR3 comprises 13 residues. Germline assignment: CDR1 SGDLS and CDR2 YYNGEE. With 1 base removed from V and 3 bases from J, the gap between germline ends came to 7 bases. CDR3 bases: TGTGCCAGCAGCGTATTCGACGAAGAGACCCAGTACTTC. This sequence encodes CASSVFDEETQYF. Using reference TRBV9 and TRBJ2-5 for the parts outside the CDR3, the full variable domain is DSGVTQTPKHLITATGQRVTLRCSPRSGDLSVYWYQQSLDQGLQFLIQYYNGEERAKGNILERFSAQQFPDLHSELNLSSLELGDSALYFCASSVFDEETQYFGPGTRLLVL.